The source of this T cell receptor beta chain is a study of shared clonotypes between healthy human individuals. About the research overall: Donors, aged 18 to 49, were a couple of women and three men. Each donor's CD8 memory used one plate, CD8 naive two, each CD4 subset three. Broader study findings: The study found 4.5% to 5% of naive CD4 clonotypes shared across a handful of donors. Non-shared clonotypes had lower generation probabilities than clonotypes shared by all four sorted-subset donors.

CD8 cells regarded as naive lacked CD45RO, were positively chosen for CCR7, and omitted terminally differentiated effector memory CD45RA+ cells. As concerns this clone: The antigen is not known.

Measured with immunoSEQ multiplex PCR; TCRdb has only the in-frame clones, and not every one. Among approximately 2,200,000 clones listed, under 95% were seen once. This CDR3 is built from 13 residues. Germline-derived CDR1 and CDR2 are LNHDA and SQIVND (reference sequence). Deletions cut 6 bases from V and 4 bases from J, with 12 bases between. The receptor comes from a young man in good health. Some clones in this sample may be carry-over from other donors' samples. The chain carries TRBV19 and TRBJ1-1; D is unclear. Sequenced sample: naive CD8+ T cells from PBMCs. CDR3 residues: CASRAGKFTEAFF. CDR3 sequence (DNA): TGTGCCAGTAGGGCCGGTAAGTTCACTGAAGCTTTCTTT.